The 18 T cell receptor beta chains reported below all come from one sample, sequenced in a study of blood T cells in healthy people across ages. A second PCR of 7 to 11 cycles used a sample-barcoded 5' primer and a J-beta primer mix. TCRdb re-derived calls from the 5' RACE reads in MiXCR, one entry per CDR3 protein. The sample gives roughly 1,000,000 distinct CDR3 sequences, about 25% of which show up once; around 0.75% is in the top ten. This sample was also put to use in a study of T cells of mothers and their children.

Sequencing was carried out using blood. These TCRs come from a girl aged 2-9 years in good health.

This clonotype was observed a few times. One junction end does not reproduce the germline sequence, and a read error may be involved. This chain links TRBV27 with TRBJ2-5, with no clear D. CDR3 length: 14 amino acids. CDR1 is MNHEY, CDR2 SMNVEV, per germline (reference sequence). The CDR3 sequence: CASSLLWGGETQYF. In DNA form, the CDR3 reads TGCGCCAGCAGTTTGCTTTGGGGTGGTGAGACCCAGTACTTC.

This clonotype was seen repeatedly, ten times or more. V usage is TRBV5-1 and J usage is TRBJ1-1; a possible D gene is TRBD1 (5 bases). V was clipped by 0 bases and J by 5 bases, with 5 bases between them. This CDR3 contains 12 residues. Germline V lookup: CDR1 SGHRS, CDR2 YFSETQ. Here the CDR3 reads CASSLEGTEAFF. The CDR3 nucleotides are TGCGCCAGCAGCTTGGAGGGGACTGAAGCTTTCTTT. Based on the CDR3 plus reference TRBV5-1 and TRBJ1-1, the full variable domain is KAGVTQTPRYLIKTRGQQVTLSCSPISGHRSVSWYQQTPGQGLQFLFEYFSETQRNKGNFPGRFSGRQFSNSRSEMNVSTLELGDSALYLCASSLEGTEAFFGQGTRLTVV.

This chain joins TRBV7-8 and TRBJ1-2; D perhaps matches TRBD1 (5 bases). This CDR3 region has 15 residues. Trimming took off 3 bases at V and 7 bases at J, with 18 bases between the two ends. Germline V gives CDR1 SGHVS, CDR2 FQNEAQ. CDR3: CASSFQRGGLGGYTF. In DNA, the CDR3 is TGTGCCAGCAGCTTTCAGCGCGGGGGACTAGGTGGCTACACCTTC.

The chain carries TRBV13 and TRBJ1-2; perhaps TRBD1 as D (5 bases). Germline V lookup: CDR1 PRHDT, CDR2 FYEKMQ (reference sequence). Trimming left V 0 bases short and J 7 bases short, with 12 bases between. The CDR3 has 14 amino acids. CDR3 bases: TGTGCCAGCAGCTTAGGCACCGGGGCGCTTGGCTACACCTTC. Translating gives CASSLGTGALGYTF.

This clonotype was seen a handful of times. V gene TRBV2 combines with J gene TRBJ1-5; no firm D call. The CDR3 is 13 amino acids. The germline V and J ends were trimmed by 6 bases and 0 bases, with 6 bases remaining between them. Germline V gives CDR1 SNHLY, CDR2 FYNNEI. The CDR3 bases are TGTGCCAGCAGGGCGGATAGCAATCAGCCCCAGCATTTT. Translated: CASRADSNQPQHF.

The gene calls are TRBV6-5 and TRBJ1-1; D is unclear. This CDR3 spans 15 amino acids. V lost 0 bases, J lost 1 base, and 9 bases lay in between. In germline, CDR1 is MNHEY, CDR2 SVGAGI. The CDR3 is CASSYSAVGNTEAFF. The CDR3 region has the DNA TGTGCCAGCAGTTACTCGGCCGTTGGGAACACTGAAGCTTTCTTT.

CDR3 amino acids: CASSPLRRGYGNEQFF. The CDR3, as DNA: TGTGCCAGCAGCCCCCTTCGAAGGGGGTATGGCAATGAGCAGTTCTTC. V usage is TRBV11-2 and J usage is TRBJ2-1, with D perhaps matching TRBD1 (6 bases). Germline V CDR1 and CDR2: SGHAT, FQNNGV. There are 16 residues in the CDR3. V was clipped by 5 bases and J by 6 bases, with 20 bases between them.

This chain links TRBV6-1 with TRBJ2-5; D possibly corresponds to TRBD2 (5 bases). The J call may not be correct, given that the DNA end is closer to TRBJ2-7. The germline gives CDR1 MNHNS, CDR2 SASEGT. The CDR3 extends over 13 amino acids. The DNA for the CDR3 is TGTGCCAGCAATCACGACCGGGACTACGAGCAGTACTTC. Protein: CASNHDRDYEQYF.

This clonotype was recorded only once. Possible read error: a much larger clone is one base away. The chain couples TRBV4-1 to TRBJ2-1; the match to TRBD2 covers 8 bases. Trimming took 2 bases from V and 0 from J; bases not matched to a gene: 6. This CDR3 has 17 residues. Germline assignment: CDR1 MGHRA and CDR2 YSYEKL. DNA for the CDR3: TGCGCCAGCAGCCAACTTAGCGGGGTTAGCTCCTACAATGAGCAGTTCTTC. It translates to CASSQLSGVSSYNEQFF.

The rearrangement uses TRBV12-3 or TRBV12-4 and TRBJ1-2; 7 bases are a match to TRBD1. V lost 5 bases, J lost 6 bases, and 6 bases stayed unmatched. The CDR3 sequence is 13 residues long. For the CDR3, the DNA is TGTGCCAGCAGTCTTGGGACAGCCGATGGCTACACCTTC. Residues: CASSLGTADGYTF.

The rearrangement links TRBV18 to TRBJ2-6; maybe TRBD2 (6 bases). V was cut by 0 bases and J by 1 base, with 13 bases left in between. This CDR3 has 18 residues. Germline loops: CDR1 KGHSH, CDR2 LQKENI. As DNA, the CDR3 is TGTGCCAGCTCACCACCGATTGGAGGGGTATCTGGGGCCAACGTCCTGACTTTC. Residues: CASSPPIGGVSGANVLTF.

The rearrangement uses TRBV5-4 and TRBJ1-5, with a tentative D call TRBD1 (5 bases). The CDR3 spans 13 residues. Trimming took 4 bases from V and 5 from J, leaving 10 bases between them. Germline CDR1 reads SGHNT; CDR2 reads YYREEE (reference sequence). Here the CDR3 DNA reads TGTGCCAGCAGCACGGGGGGGGATCAGCCCCAGCATTTT. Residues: CASSTGGDQPQHF.

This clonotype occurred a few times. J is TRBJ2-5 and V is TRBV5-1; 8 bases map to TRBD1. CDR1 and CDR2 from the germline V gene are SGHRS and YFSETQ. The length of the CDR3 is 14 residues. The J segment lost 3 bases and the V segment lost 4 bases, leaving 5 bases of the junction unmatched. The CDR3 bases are TGCGCCAGCAGCCACGGGACAGGCGAAGAGACCCAGTACTTC. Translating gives CASSHGTGEETQYF.

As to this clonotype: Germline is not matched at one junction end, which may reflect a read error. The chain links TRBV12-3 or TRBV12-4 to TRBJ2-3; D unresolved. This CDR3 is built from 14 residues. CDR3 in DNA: TGTGCCAGCAGGACCACAGTGCTCACAGATATGCAGTATTTT. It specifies CASRTTVLTDMQYF.

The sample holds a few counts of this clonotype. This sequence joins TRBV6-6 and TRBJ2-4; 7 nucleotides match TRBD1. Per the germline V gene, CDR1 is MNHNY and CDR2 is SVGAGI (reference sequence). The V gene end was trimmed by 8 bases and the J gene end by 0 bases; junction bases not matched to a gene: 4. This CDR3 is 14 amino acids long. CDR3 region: CASGTDLAKNIQYF. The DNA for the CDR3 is TGTGCCAGCGGGACAGATCTAGCCAAAAACATTCAGTACTTC.

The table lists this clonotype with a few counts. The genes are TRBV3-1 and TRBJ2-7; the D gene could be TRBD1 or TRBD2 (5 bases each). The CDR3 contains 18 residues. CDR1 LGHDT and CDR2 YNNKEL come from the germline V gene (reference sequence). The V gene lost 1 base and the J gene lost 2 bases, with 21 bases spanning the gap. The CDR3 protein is CASSQGPFSGLVTYEQYF. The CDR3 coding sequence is TGTGCCAGCAGCCAAGGTCCTTTTTCGGGGCTGGTAACCTACGAGCAGTACTTC.

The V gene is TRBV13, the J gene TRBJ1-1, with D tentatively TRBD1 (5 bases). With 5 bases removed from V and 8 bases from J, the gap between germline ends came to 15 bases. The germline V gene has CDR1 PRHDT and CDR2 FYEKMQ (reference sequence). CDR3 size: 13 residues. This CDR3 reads CASSPPRKGEAFF. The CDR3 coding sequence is TGTGCCAGCAGCCCCCCCCGGAAGGGGGAAGCTTTCTTT.

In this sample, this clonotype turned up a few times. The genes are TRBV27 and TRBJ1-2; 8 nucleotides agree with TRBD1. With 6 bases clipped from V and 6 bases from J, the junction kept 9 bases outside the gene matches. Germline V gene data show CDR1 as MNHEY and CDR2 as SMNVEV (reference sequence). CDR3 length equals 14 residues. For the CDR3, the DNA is TGTGCCAGCAGGACAACGACAGGGGTGGATGGCTACACCTTC. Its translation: CASRTTTGVDGYTF.